One and the same sample provided the 24 T cell receptor beta chains below, sequenced in a study of human T cells and chemical hapten exposure. MiXCR, run by TCRdb on the RACE reads, gives a single entry per CDR3 protein. The sample lists about 120,000 distinct CDR3 sequences, roughly an eighth seen once, with approximately 0.92% in the top ten. The time point was: patch test 1, 2 weeks after DPC sensitization. Stated treatment: therapeutic diphenylcyclopropenone sensitization with weekly scalp DPC. Sequenced material: whole blood, taken in connection with sensitization to the hapten diphenylcyclopropenone (DPC). The source of these receptors is a man between 18 and 29 years old with alopecia areata. Some clones in this sample may be carry-over from other donors' samples.

This clonotype was observed a few times. The chain has TRBV29-1 and TRBJ1-1; D remains ambiguous. V was pared by 3 bases and J by 4 bases, with 9 bases between. The CDR3 extends over 12 amino acids. Germline CDR1 SQVTM, CDR2 ANQGSEA. CDR3 sequence: CSVERGVTEAFF. CDR3 sequence (DNA): TGCAGCGTTGAGCGGGGAGTCACTGAAGCTTTCTTT. Using reference TRBV29-1 and TRBJ1-1 for the parts outside the CDR3, the full variable domain is SAVISQKPSRDICQRGTSLTIQCQVDSQVTMMFWYRQQPGQSLTLIATANQGSEATYESGFVIDKFPISRPNLTFSTLTVSNMSPEDSSIYLCSVERGVTEAFFGQGTRLTVV.

This clonotype was seen a handful of times. The rearrangement uses TRBV6-2 or TRBV6-3 and TRBJ2-3; TRBD2 agrees at 8 bases. The CDR3 consists of 14 residues. Germline V gene sequence: CDR1 MNHEY, CDR2 SVGEGT. V lost 7 bases and J lost 2; bases outside the gene matches: 5. In DNA, the CDR3 is TGTGCCAGCAATACGGGGGGGAACACAGATACGCAGTATTTT. It specifies CASNTGGNTDTQYF.

This clonotype showed up many times. The chain carries TRBV12-3 or TRBV12-4 and TRBJ2-1; D is perhaps TRBD2 (6 bases). The CDR3 extends over 14 amino acids. The V gene lost 5 bases and the J gene lost 8 bases, with 16 bases spanning the gap. The CDR3 nucleotides read TGTGCCAGCAGTAGCAGCGTGGGGGGATATGAGCAGTTCTTC. The encoded protein is CASSSSVGGYEQFF.

This clonotype was detected a few times. The chain employs TRBV7-8 and TRBJ1-2; 9 nucleotides align to TRBD1. Germline assignment: CDR1 SGHVS and CDR2 FQNEAQ. Unmatched junction bases numbered 12, after V lost 5 bases and J lost 8 bases. There are 15 residues in the CDR3. The CDR3 bases are TGTGCCAGCAGCGAAACTTGGACAGGGGTTAAAGGCTACACCTTC. Translating gives CASSETWTGVKGYTF.

This clonotype was detected only a few times. V is TRBV14 and J is TRBJ2-1; D is undetermined. CDR3 length: 11 residues. Germline CDR1 reads SGHDN; CDR2 reads FVKESK. The ends were cut back, 0 bases at V and 6 bases at J, with 0 bases in the middle. CDR3 amino acids: CASSQDNEQFF. The CDR3, as DNA: TGTGCCAGCAGCCAAGACAATGAGCAGTTCTTC.

This clonotype was observed a handful of times. The rearrangement joins TRBV2 to TRBJ2-3, with D hard to call. CDR1 is SNHLY, CDR2 FYNNEI, per germline. V was clipped by 7 bases and J by 1 base, with 9 bases between them. The CDR3 sequence is 13 residues long. This CDR3 reads CASTARGTDTQYF. The CDR3 region has the DNA TGTGCCAGCACAGCTCGGGGCACAGATACGCAGTATTTT.

The CDR3 bases are TGCGCCAGCAGCCAAGGACGGGGATTGAATTCACCCCTCCACTTT. Translated, it gives CASSQGRGLNSPLHF. V gene TRBV4-3 combines with J gene TRBJ1-6; no clear D gene. V was trimmed by 1 base and J by 7 bases, leaving 11 bases between them. Germline CDR1 LGHNA, CDR2 YSLEER. The CDR3 totals 15 residues.

Only a few counts were recorded for this clonotype. The V call is TRBV27, the J call TRBJ1-2, with TRBD1 identical over 7 bases. V trimming: 5 bases; J trimming: 2 bases; junction bases outside the gene matches: 2. This CDR3 is 13 amino acids long. The V gene's germline CDR1 is MNHEY and CDR2 SMNVEV (reference sequence). In DNA, the CDR3 is TGTGCCAGCAGTACGGGACAGAACTATGGCTACACCTTC. The encoded protein is CASSTGQNYGYTF.

This clonotype has just a few counts. This chain connects TRBV2 to TRBJ2-5; 9 bases are shared with TRBD2. Trimming took 6 bases from V and 4 from J; bases not matched to a gene: 6. The germline CDR1 and CDR2 sequences are SNHLY and FYNNEI. This CDR3 contains 14 residues. The CDR3 sequence is CASRRAGGTETQYF. The CDR3 DNA reads TGTGCCAGCAGGCGAGCGGGGGGCACAGAGACCCAGTACTTC.

This clonotype appeared a few times. V is TRBV9 and J is TRBJ1-1; D gene ambiguous. Germline V gene lookup returns CDR1 SGDLS and CDR2 YYNGEE. There are 12 residues in the CDR3. V gave up 6 bases and J gave up 3 bases, with 9 bases separating them. The CDR3 is CASKDPYTEAFF. The CDR3 DNA is TGTGCCAGCAAGGATCCCTACACTGAAGCTTTCTTT.

This clonotype was seen more than once but under ten times. The CDR3 coding sequence is TGTGCCAGCACCCCAACGCTTGAGAACACTGAAGCTTTCTTT. The encoded protein is CASTPTLENTEAFF. This rearrangement joins TRBV12-3 or TRBV12-4 to TRBJ1-1; D is uncertain. This CDR3 spans 14 amino acids. With 7 bases removed from V and 1 base from J, the gap between germline ends came to 13 bases.

In this sample, this clonotype turned up many times. V and J are TRBV13 and TRBJ1-1; tentative D call: TRBD1 (5 bases). In germline, CDR1 is PRHDT, CDR2 FYEKMQ (reference sequence). The CDR3 contains 17 residues. Deletions cut 0 bases from V and 4 bases from J, with 18 bases between. The CDR3 coding sequence is TGTGCCAGCAGCTTAGGGGTTGGGTACCTGGGGCGCACTGAAGCTTTCTTT. Translated, it gives CASSLGVGYLGRTEAFF.

The sample holds a few counts of this clonotype. This chain links TRBV5-1 with TRBJ1-1; no clear D gene. The germline V gene encodes CDR1 SGHRS and CDR2 YFSETQ. The germline V and J ends were trimmed by 5 bases and 4 bases, with 12 bases remaining between them. The length of the CDR3 is 13 residues. Here the CDR3 DNA reads TGCGCCAGCAGGGATGGTGTGGGCACTGAAGCTTTCTTT. Translated, it gives CASRDGVGTEAFF.

The rearrangement joins TRBV18 to TRBJ2-3, with D uncertain. Looked up from germline, CDR1 is KGHSH and CDR2 is LQKENI. CDR3 length: 15 residues. V shed 6 bases and J shed 2 bases, with 15 bases lying between them. The CDR3 is CASSSLVQPTDTQYF. As DNA, the CDR3 is TGTGCCAGCTCGTCCCTCGTACAGCCCACAGATACGCAGTATTTT.

The chain recombines TRBV10-3 with TRBJ2-2; D is unclear. There are 13 residues in the CDR3. Germline V gene sequence: CDR1 ENHRY, CDR2 SYGVKD. V was trimmed by 9 bases and J by 3 bases, leaving 11 bases between them. CDR3 amino acids: CAIRLLDTGELFF. Written as DNA, the CDR3 is TGTGCCATTCGTCTTCTAGACACCGGGGAGCTGTTTTTT.

This clonotype was seen a few times. The V call is TRBV4-3, the J call TRBJ1-3; possibly TRBD1 for D (6 bases). Germline V gene sequence: CDR1 LGHNA, CDR2 YSLEER. With 2 bases removed from V and 2 bases from J, the gap between germline ends came to 16 bases. This CDR3 contains 17 residues. CDR3 bases: TGCGCCAGCAGCCAAAGGTTGCAGGGGATGACTGGAAACACCATATATTTT. Protein product: CASSQRLQGMTGNTIYF.

The chain is built from TRBV7-6 and TRBJ2-5; TRBD2 agrees at 8 bases. The CDR3 length is 16 residues. Germline lookup yields CDR1 SGHVS and CDR2 FNYEAQ. Trimming at V came to 0 bases and at J to 3 bases, leaving 6 bases not matched to a gene. CDR3 DNA sequence: TGTGCCAGCAGCTTAGCGCGGGTAGCGGGGAAAGAGACCCAGTACTTC. Translating it yields CASSLARVAGKETQYF.

This clonotype was seen only a few times. V and J are TRBV20-1 and TRBJ2-7; no clear D. This CDR3 contains 13 residues. CDR1 and CDR2 (germline): DFQATT, SNEGSKA (reference sequence). Trimming pared 6 bases from V and 2 bases from J, leaving 14 bases between. The chain's CDR3 is CSARRSNTYEQYV. The DNA of the CDR3 is TGCAGTGCCCGACGATCCAATACCTACGAGCAGTACGTC.

This clonotype has a handful of counts. V gene TRBV29-1 combines with J gene TRBJ2-7; 7 bases match TRBD1. CDR1 and CDR2 (germline): SQVTM, ANQGSEA. This CDR3 region has 13 residues. The ends lost 6 bases at V and 4 bases at J; junction bases unmatched: 9. The CDR3 loop reads CSVTGTDLYEQYF. In DNA form, the CDR3 reads TGCAGCGTGACCGGGACAGACCTTTACGAGCAGTACTTC.

This clonotype appeared a few times. This sequence joins TRBV7-9 and TRBJ1-2; D gene uncertain. The CDR3 is 15 residues long. Germline loops: CDR1 SEHNR, CDR2 FQNEAQ (reference sequence). Trimming pared 5 bases from V and 1 base from J, leaving 14 bases between. As DNA, the CDR3 is TGTGCCAGCAGCCTCCACCTACGGGATAACTATGGCTACACCTTC. Its translation is CASSLHLRDNYGYTF.

Only a few counts were recorded for this clonotype. The CDR3 region has the DNA TGTGCCAGCAGGGGAGGCAGGATGAACACTGAAGCTTTCTTT. This gives the protein CASRGGRMNTEAFF. The V and J genes are TRBV7-2 and TRBJ1-1; D gene unclear. The CDR3 is 14 amino acids. V lost 6 bases to trimming and J lost 0 bases, with 11 bases between them. Germline V gene sequence: CDR1 SGHTA, CDR2 FQGNSA.

The chain couples TRBV14 to TRBJ1-3; 7 bases agree with TRBD1. This CDR3 comprises 19 residues. V dropped 4 bases and J dropped 0; count of bases not matched to a gene: 15. CDR1 and CDR2 (germline): SGHDN, FVKESK. The CDR3 coding sequence is TGTGCCAGCAGCCCCCGGGACAGTCTTCATCCTGTCTCTGGAAACACCATATATTTT. Translated, it gives CASSPRDSLHPVSGNTIYF.

This chain connects TRBV19 to TRBJ1-2; no clear D gene. CDR1 LNHDA and CDR2 SQIVND come from the germline V gene (reference sequence). V dropped 6 bases and J dropped 6 bases, with 11 bases sitting between them. The CDR3 loop spans 12 amino acids. The CDR3 DNA sequence: TGTGCCAGTAGGTCCGAGGGAAATGGCTACACCTTC. Translated, it gives CASRSEGNGYTF.

Comments on this clonotype: One end of the junction does not line up with germline, which may come from a read error. The J gene is TRBJ1-4, the V gene TRBV4-2; 7 bases fit TRBD1. This CDR3 contains 17 residues. Germline CDR1 and CDR2: LGHNA and YNFKEQ. CDR3: CTSSQDLGQATNEKLFF. The CDR3, as DNA: TGTACCAGCAGCCAAGATCTTGGACAGGCAACTAATGAAAAACTGTTTTTT.